A selection of T cell receptor beta chains follows, all from one sample in a study of OX40 agonist ivuxolimab in advanced cancers. Produced via immunoSEQ multiplex PCR; TCRdb's table is partial and in-frame only. This sample has tens of thousands of clones; over 70% occur once, and the top ten carry roughly 4%. Source: CD4+ or CD8+ T cells sorted from blood, taken in a trial of the OX40 agonist ivuxolimab. The receptors shown here come from an adult with an advanced solid tumor such as melanoma, head and neck, liver or kidney cancer. Both conserved end residues are part of each CDR3. D genes are given only for firm matches. Rows give clone size only sometimes, using once, few, many, or a class for an expanded clone.

-,TRBJ1-4,-,TRBV5-4,TGTGCCAGCAGCTTTAAAGCAGCACTCGACGTGAAGGAAAAACTGTTTTTT,CASSFKAALDVKEKLFF
TRBD1,TRBJ1-1,-,TRBV19,TGTGCCAGTAGTTCAGGGGGACCTCCGAACACTGAAGCTTTCTTT,CASSSGGPPNTEAFF
-,TRBJ1-1,-,TRBV5-1,TGCGCCAGCAGCTTGGGCCTTTGGATGACTGAAGCTTTCTTT,CASSLGLWMTEAFF
-,TRBJ2-5,-,TRBV4-1,TGCGCCAGCAGCCAAGTCGGAGGGGAGACCCAGTACTTC,CASSQVGGETQYF
-,TRBJ2-1,-,TRBV19,TGTGCCAGTAGTATAATATGGGGTAATGAGCAGTTCTTC,CASSIIWGNEQFF
-,TRBJ2-2,-,TRBV21-1,TGTGCCAGCGCCGGACACCGCTTGCGCACCGGGGAGCTGTTTTTT,CASAGHRLRTGELFF
-,TRBJ1-6,-,TRBV7-2,TGTGCCAGCAGCCTATCCTCCGCGGCTTCACCCCTCCACTTT,CASSLSSAASPLHF
TRBD1,TRBJ1-2,few,TRBV7-9,TGTGCCAGCAGCCCCCGGGGACAGATCTATGGCTACACCTTC,CASSPRGQIYGYTF
-,TRBJ1-5,few,TRBV19,TGTGCCAGTAGTACCCGACAGCCTAATCAGCCCCAGCATTTT,CASSTRQPNQPQHF
TRBD1,TRBJ2-2,-,TRBV5-8,TGTGCCAGCAGCTTGGAGGACAGGGGAGAGTCCGGGGAGCTGTTTTTT,CASSLEDRGESGELFF
-,TRBJ2-7,medium-sized,TRBV7-9,TGTGCCAGCAGCTTACGGGACCGTTACTACGAGCAGTACTTC,CASSLRDRYYEQYF
-,TRBJ2-7,-,TRBV7-2,TGTGCCAGCAGCACATTTACAGGGACCTACGAGCAGTACTTC,CASSTFTGTYEQYF
TRBD2,TRBJ2-4,-,TRBV28,TGTGCCAGCAGCCTAGCGGAAGTAGCCAAAAACATTCAGTACTTC,CASSLAEVAKNIQYF
-,TRBJ2-5,-,TRBV27,-,CASSPGTYFGEETQYF
-,TRBJ1-1,once,TRBV5-1,TGCGCCAGCAGCTTGGTAGTGAACACTGAAGCTTTCTTT,CASSLVVNTEAFF
-,TRBJ1-1,-,TRBV5-1,TGCGCCAGCAGCCCCGGGACGGGGAACACTGAAGCTTTCTTT,CASSPGTGNTEAFF
TRBD2,TRBJ2-5,-,TRBV7-6,TGTGCCAGCAGCCCTGATTGGGGGGGACAAGAGACCCAGTACTTC,CASSPDWGGQETQYF
TRBD1,TRBJ2-5,-,TRBV19,TGTGCCAGTAGTCGGATGGTCGGGACAGGGAAAGAGACCCAGTACTTC,CASSRMVGTGKETQYF
TRBD1,TRBJ1-4,-,TRBV6-6,TGTGCCAGCAGTCAGACAGGGGGGTGGGAAAAACTGTTTTTT,CASSQTGGWEKLFF
-,TRBJ1-3,-,TRBV30,TGTGCCTGGAGTCTCACGGGCCCTGGAAACACCATATATTTT,CAWSLTGPGNTIYF
-,TRBJ2-3,-,TRBV5-4,TGTGCCAGCAGCTTACCAGGGACAGATACGCAGTATTTT,CASSLPGTDTQYF
TRBD1,TRBJ1-1,-,TRBV7-8,TGTGCCAGCAGCTTAGTCGTGGGCAGGGGGAGTGGAACTGAAGCTTTCTTT,CASSLVVGRGSGTEAFF
-,TRBJ1-1,-,TRBV23-1,TGCGCCAGCAGTCAGCCGAGACGGCGGGGGACTGAAGCTTTCTTT,CASSQPRRRGTEAFF
TRBD2,TRBJ2-2,-,TRBV30,TGTGCCTGGGGGCGGGGACTAGCAATAACCGGGGAGCTGTTTTTT,CAWGRGLAITGELFF
-,TRBJ1-3,-,TRBV19,TGTGCCAGTAGTCCGCAGCGACTCTCTGGAAACACCATATATTTT,CASSPQRLSGNTIYF
-,TRBJ1-5,-,TRBV6-5,TGTGCCAGCAGGACCACCCCCAGTTATCAGCCCCAGCATTTT,CASRTTPSYQPQHF
-,TRBJ2-3,-,TRBV11-2,TGTGCCAGCAGCTTAGATCTTATTACGCAGTATTTT,CASSLDLITQYF
-,TRBJ1-1,few,TRBV5-1,TGCGCCAGCAGAACCGACCGGACAGAACCCGAAGCTTTCTTT,CASRTDRTEPEAFF
TRBD2,TRBJ2-7,-,TRBV4-1,TGCGCCAGCAGCCAGGGACTTAGCGGGCTCAGCTACGAGCAGTACTTC,CASSQGLSGLSYEQYF
-,TRBJ1-3,few,TRBV9,TGTGCCAGCAGCGAGGGAAACACCATATATTTT,CASSEGNTIYF
-,TRBJ1-1,-,TRBV18,TGTGCCAGCTCACCCGACCGGGGCACTGAAGCTTTCTTT,CASSPDRGTEAFF
TRBD1,TRBJ2-7,-,TRBV5-1,TGCGCCAGCAGCCCGGACAGGGGTTACTACCTTACGAGGTTGGAGTACTTC,CASSPDRGYYLTRLEYF
-,TRBJ2-3,few,TRBV18,TGTGCCAGCTCACCATCTTCGGGGGCTTCTACAGATACGCAGTATTTT,CASSPSSGASTDTQYF
-,TRBJ1-5,once,TRBV6-5,TGTGCCAGCAGTTCCCAGGGGACTTTGGGCAATCAGCCCCAGCATTTT,CASSSQGTLGNQPQHF
TRBD2,TRBJ2-1,-,TRBV2,TGTGCCAGCAAGGGACTAGCGGGAGCGGGGGAGCAGTTCTTC,CASKGLAGAGEQFF
-,TRBJ2-7,-,TRBV27,TGTGCCAGCAGTCGGCATCGGGACCTAATTCTGGGCGACGTTCCCAGGACACGGGAGCAGTACTTC,CASSRHRDLILGDVPRTREQYF
-,TRBJ1-4,once,TRBV7-8,TGTGCCAGCAGCGCCTACAGGTCAACTAATGAAAAACTGTTTTTT,CASSAYRSTNEKLFF